A selection of T cell receptor beta chains follows, all from one sample in a study of blood T cell repertoires in COVID-19. Produced via immunoSEQ multiplex PCR; TCRdb's table is partial and in-frame only. The sample yields a few hundred thousand clones, approximately 91% seen once. The source material was peripheral blood. The receptors stem from a woman aged 60 to 75 with acute or convalescent COVID-19. Each CDR3 is given with its conserved first and last residue. A D gene is named only where the DNA matches it firmly. Not every row has a clone size; where given, it reads once, few, many or a size class.

j_call d_call v_call clone_size cdr3_aa cdr3_nt
TRBJ1-1 - TRBV7-3 - CASSSQGRGTEAFF TGTGCCAGCAGCTCTCAGGGGAGGGGCACTGAAGCTTTCTTT
TRBJ2-3 TRBD2 TRBV10-1 - CASSVREMPSTDTQYF TGCGCCAGCAGTGTGCGGGAGATGCCAAGCACAGATACGCAGTATTTT
TRBJ2-1 - TRBV28 - CASRGGGLNEQFF TGTGCCAGCAGGGGTGGCGGTCTCAACGAGCAGTTCTTC
TRBJ2-3 TRBD2 TRBV28 - CASSLLAGVTDTQYF TGTGCCAGCAGTCTACTAGCGGGAGTCACAGATACGCAGTATTTT
TRBJ1-4 - TRBV21-1 - CASRADRAEEKLFF TGTGCCAGCAGAGCTGACAGGGCTGAGGAAAAACTGTTTTTT
TRBJ2-2 - TRBV27 - CASSFRQGNTGELFF TGTGCCAGCAGTTTTAGGCAGGGCAACACCGGGGAGCTGTTTTTT
TRBJ1-1 - TRBV3-1/TRBV3-2 - CASSPLTGNTEAFF TGTGCCAGCAGCCCCCTGACAGGGAACACTGAAGCTTTCTTT
TRBJ1-3 - TRBV6-5 - CASSPLTGAGNTIYF TGTGCCAGCAGCCCGCTGACAGGCGCTGGAAACACCATATATTTT
TRBJ2-7 - TRBV11-2 - CASSFPQGYEQYF TGTGCCAGCAGCTTCCCACAGGGCTACGAGCAGTACTTC
TRBJ1-3 - TRBV5-1 few CASSPGLPGNTIYF TGCGCCAGCAGCCCAGGCCTTCCTGGAAACACCATATATTTT
TRBJ2-5 TRBD2 TRBV7-2 - CASSLSASGSGQETQYF TGTGCCAGCAGCCTATCCGCTAGCGGGAGTGGGCAAGAGACCCAGTACTTC
TRBJ2-2 TRBD2 TRBV11-2 - CANRREGPGELFF TGTGCCAACCGGCGGGAGGGACCCGGGGAGCTGTTTTTT